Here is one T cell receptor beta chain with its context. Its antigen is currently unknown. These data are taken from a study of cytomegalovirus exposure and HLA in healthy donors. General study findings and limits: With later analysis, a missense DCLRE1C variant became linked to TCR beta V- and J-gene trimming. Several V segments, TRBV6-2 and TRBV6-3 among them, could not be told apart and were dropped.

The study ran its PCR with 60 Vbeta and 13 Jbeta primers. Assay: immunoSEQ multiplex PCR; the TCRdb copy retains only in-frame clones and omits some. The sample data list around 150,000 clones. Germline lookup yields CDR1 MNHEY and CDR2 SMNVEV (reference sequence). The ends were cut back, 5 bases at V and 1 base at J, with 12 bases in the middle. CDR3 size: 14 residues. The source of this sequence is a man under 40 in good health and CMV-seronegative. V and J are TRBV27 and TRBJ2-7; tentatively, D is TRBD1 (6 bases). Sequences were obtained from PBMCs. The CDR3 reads CASSGTRGSYEQYF. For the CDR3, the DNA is TGTGCCAGCAGTGGGACAAGGGGATCCTACGAGCAGTACTTC.